The subject of this entry is one T cell receptor beta chain. In the same sample, other DNA sequences code for this CDR3. This sample is part of a study of blood T cell repertoires in COVID-19. Study details: The United States, Italy and Spain supplied acute and convalescent COVID-19 samples.

As processed by the authors: For nucleated cells, counts were estimated from reference gene primer amplification. Assay: immunoSEQ multiplex PCR; the TCRdb copy retains only in-frame clones and omits some. V, J and clone size are those of that table, while D and trimming were read from the DNA. The sample lists 220,000 or so clones, 86% occurring once. Seattle's enrolled individuals joined amid active infection and were then monitored longitudinally. Trimming left V 0 bases short and J 3 bases short, with 9 bases between. Germline lookup yields CDR1 SGDLS and CDR2 YYNGEE. CDR3 length: 14 residues. The clonotype originates from a woman aged 50 to 60 with COVID-19, enrolled during active disease. Sequenced sample: peripheral blood. This chain links TRBV9 with TRBJ1-1; unclear D gene. The CDR3 is CASSVGGRDTEAFF. DNA of the CDR3: TGTGCCAGCAGCGTAGGAGGGAGGGACACTGAAGCTTTCTTT.